The rows below give T cell receptor beta chains drawn from one sample of a study of identifying expanded T cells in peripheral blood. Repertoires were generated with immunoSEQ multiplex PCR, while TCRdb's copy carries only in-frame clones and drops some. The data show under 70,000 clones, with around 87% seen just once and roughly 4.8% held by the top ten. Sequencing was carried out using blood. The receptors derive from a person aged 18-70 years in good health. Each CDR3 is given without its conserved first and last residue.

V gene: TRBV27; CDR3 protein: ASSFGTGLNTEAF
V gene: TRBV28; CDR3 protein: ASRFKGKWGQTTTDTQY
V gene: TRBV2; CDR3 protein: ASSRHLTVDYQPQH
V gene: TRBV12-5; CDR3 protein: ASVRDNEQF
V gene: TRBV9; CDR3 protein: ASSVDGRVETQY
V gene: TRBV5-5; CDR3 protein: ASSQITGSAGELF
V gene: TRBV6-1; CDR3 protein: ASSEEGAGANVLT
V gene: TRBV10-1; CDR3 protein: ASTATGSTEAF
V gene: TRBV28; CDR3 protein: ASSSPYEQY
V gene: TRBV27; CDR3 protein: ASSLGTGSYEQY